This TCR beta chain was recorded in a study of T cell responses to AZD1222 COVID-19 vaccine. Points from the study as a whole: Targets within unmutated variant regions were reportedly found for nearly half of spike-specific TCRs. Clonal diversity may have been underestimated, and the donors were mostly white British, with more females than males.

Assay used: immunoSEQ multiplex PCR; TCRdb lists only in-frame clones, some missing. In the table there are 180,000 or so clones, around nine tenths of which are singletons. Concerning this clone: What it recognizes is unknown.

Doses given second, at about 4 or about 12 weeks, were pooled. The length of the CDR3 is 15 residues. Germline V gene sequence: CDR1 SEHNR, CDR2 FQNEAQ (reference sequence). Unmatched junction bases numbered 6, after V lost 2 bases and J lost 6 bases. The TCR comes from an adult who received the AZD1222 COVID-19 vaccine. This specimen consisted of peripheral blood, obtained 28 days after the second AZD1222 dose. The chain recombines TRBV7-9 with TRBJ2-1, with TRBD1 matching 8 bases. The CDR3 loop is CASSLRTGLGNEQFF. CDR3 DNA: TGTGCCAGCAGCTTAAGGACAGGGCTGGGCAATGAGCAGTTCTTC. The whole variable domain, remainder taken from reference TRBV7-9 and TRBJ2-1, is DTGVSQNPRHKITKRGQNVTFRCDPISEHNRLYWYRQTLGQGPEFLTYFQNEAQLEKSRLLSDRFSAERPKGSFSTLEIQRTEQGDSAMYLCASSLRTGLGNEQFFGPGTRLTVL.